The present T cell receptor (beta chain) was sequenced within a study of blood T cell repertoires in COVID-19. The wider study: COVID-19 samples from acute and convalescent phases originated in the United States, Italy and Spain. PBMCs, B-cell-depleted T cells, or T cells were the source of the cDNA or gDNA that made up the material.

In the original processing: Amplifying reference gene primers gave estimates of nucleated cell counts. This table comes from immunoSEQ multiplex PCR, and its TCRdb copy is limited to in-frame clones, with some not included. The V and J calls and clone size are taken from that table; D and trimming were inferred from the DNA. The sample consists of roughly 230,000 clones, 83% of them appearing once. Trimming cost V 2 bases and J 7 bases, with 11 bases left between them. The CDR3 spans 13 residues. CDR1 MDHEN and CDR2 SYDVKM come from the germline V gene. Sequencing used peripheral blood. The TCR sequence derives from a human donor in a cohort sampled during active COVID-19. The chain is built from TRBV28 and TRBJ1-2; D ambiguous. The CDR3 nucleotides read TGTGCCAGCAGTTTAGGGCCGTTCACTGGCTACACCTTC. The encoded protein is CASSLGPFTGYTF.